These 13 T cell receptor beta chains share one sample of origin, sequenced in a study of T cells after yellow fever vaccination (dated 2019 in TCRdb). Libraries were prepared through 5' RACE. Data came from an Illumina HiSeq 2500. TCRdb trimmed public reads at Q25 via fastp, called clones via MiXCR and kept in-frame beta chains. CDR3 protein sequences are deduplicated, and each keeps its most common genes and DNA. The sample table shows 90,000 to 130,000 distinct CDR3 sequences, and approximately 8.4% are seen once. The ten largest clones capture less than 30% of the sample. This sample's treatment or condition label indicates: live attenuated yellow fever vaccine strain. Sequenced material: CD8+ T cells sorted from PBMCs, taken 45 days after the yellow fever booster vaccination. Every receptor here comes from a man in his thirties or forties who received the YFV17D yellow fever vaccine.

This clonotype was seen many times. The genes are TRBV20-1 and TRBJ2-1, with D perhaps matching TRBD2 (6 bases). V lost 6 bases and J lost 6, with 21 bases in between. CDR1 and CDR2 (germline): DFQATT, SNEGSKA (reference sequence). The CDR3 contains 15 residues. The CDR3 coding sequence is TGCAGTGCCCCGGCTTTGGAGGGCCCCCCCAATGAGCAGTTCTTC. Translating it yields CSAPALEGPPNEQFF.

This clonotype was observed a handful of times. This chain connects TRBV6-1 to TRBJ2-3, with a tentative D call TRBD1 (7 bases). There are 15 residues in the CDR3. Trimming pared 8 bases from V and 6 bases from J, leaving 21 bases between. CDR1 and CDR2 from the germline V gene are MNHNS and SASEGT. The CDR3 sequence is CASAPGGSGVDTQYF. The CDR3 coding sequence is TGTGCCAGCGCGCCAGGGGGGTCCGGGGTGGATACGCAGTATTTT.

To note about this clonotype: This clone may be a read error of a much larger clone one base away. The rearrangement joins TRBV12-3 or TRBV12-4 to TRBJ2-1; D is unresolved. The CDR3 is made up of 13 amino acids. V gave up 5 bases and J gave up 6 bases, with 11 bases separating them. This CDR3 is CASSAGFLNEQFF. For the CDR3, the DNA is TGTGCCAGCAGTGCCGGGTTTCTCAATGAGCAGTTCTTC.

This clonotype was seen repeatedly, ten times or more. This rearrangement joins TRBV10-3 to TRBJ2-2, with 8 bases that match TRBD1. The CDR3 runs to 14 residues. V shed 11 bases and J 5 bases; nucleotides not matched to a gene: 10. The germline gives CDR1 ENHRY, CDR2 SYGVKD. Written as DNA, the CDR3 is TGTGCCGTCGGACAGGGCGGGTCAACCGGGGAGCTGTTTTTT. This encodes CAVGQGGSTGELFF.

This clonotype was counted many times. This sequence joins TRBV11-2 and TRBJ2-1, with D hard to call. Trimming removed 5 bases at V and 5 bases at J, with 19 bases between. Germline values: CDR1 SGHAT, CDR2 FQNNGV. The CDR3 consists of 16 residues. For the CDR3, the DNA is TGTGCCAGCAGCGCTGACCTAGGATCCCCGCACAATGAGCAGTTCTTC. Translated, it gives CASSADLGSPHNEQFF.

This chain's CDR3 is CASSDGTRGNEQYF. CDR3 DNA sequence: TGTGCCAGCAGCGATGGGACTAGGGGGAACGAGCAGTACTTC. The chain has TRBV9 and TRBJ2-7; TRBD2 agrees at 8 bases. After removal of 3 bases from V and 5 bases from J, the junction contained 7 bases not matched to a gene. Germline V gives CDR1 SGDLS, CDR2 YYNGEE. CDR3 length: 14 residues.

The chain is built from TRBV25-1 and TRBJ2-3, with D perhaps matching TRBD1 (5 bases). This CDR3 is built from 18 residues. Germline V gives CDR1 MGHDK, CDR2 SYGVNS. The ends were cut back, 0 bases at V and 0 bases at J, with 16 bases in the middle. This CDR3 reads CASSEYGLAGQSTDTQYF. The CDR3 region has the DNA TGTGCCAGCAGTGAATACGGATTGGCAGGGCAAAGCACAGATACGCAGTATTTT.

This clonotype occurred many times. The chain links TRBV5-1 to TRBJ2-7; 7 nucleotides match TRBD1. With V trimmed by 4 bases and J by 4 bases, 11 bases remained unmatched. The germline V gene encodes CDR1 SGHRS and CDR2 YFSETQ. CDR3 size: 15 residues. This CDR3 reads CASSIPGQPMYEQYF. The CDR3 nucleotides read TGCGCCAGCAGCATCCCGGGACAGCCTATGTACGAGCAGTACTTC.

This clonotype was seen many times. The chain links TRBV29-1 to TRBJ2-5; D remains unclear. Trimming took 8 bases from V and 2 from J, leaving 15 bases between them. Looked up from germline, CDR1 is SQVTM and CDR2 is ANQGSEA. The CDR3 length is 13 residues. The chain's CDR3 is CSIPQYGQETQYF. CDR3 bases: TGCAGCATCCCCCAGTACGGGCAAGAGACCCAGTACTTC.

The chain employs TRBV6-5 and TRBJ2-3; D is ambiguous. Germline loops: CDR1 MNHEY, CDR2 SVGAGI. CDR3 size: 14 residues. Trimming took off 0 bases at V and 6 bases at J, with 10 bases between the two ends. The chain's CDR3 is CASSYSLSPDTQYF. The DNA for the CDR3 is TGTGCCAGCAGTTACTCCCTGAGCCCGGATACGCAGTATTTT.

This clonotype was seen at least ten times. The chain combines TRBV7-8 with TRBJ2-1, with 10 bases lining up with TRBD2. V gave up 6 bases and J gave up 5 bases; unmatched junction bases: 16. CDR1 is SGHVS and CDR2 is FQNEAQ in the germline V gene. The CDR3 totals 18 residues. In DNA, the CDR3 is TGTGCCAGCAGATTTACCCCTACCGGGACTAGCGAGAACAATGAGCAGTTCTTC. As protein: CASRFTPTGTSENNEQFF. Based on the CDR3 plus reference TRBV7-8 and TRBJ2-1, the full variable domain is GAGVSQSPRYKVAKRGQDVALRCDPISGHVSLFWYQQALGQGPEFLTYFQNEAQLDKSGLPSDRFFAERPEGSVSTLKIQRTQQEDSAVYLCASRFTPTGTSENNEQFFGPGTRLTVL.

In its sample, this clonotype was seen many times. The rearrangement links TRBV27 to TRBJ2-7; D may be TRBD2 (5 bases). Per the germline V gene, CDR1 is MNHEY and CDR2 is SMNVEV (reference sequence). The CDR3 totals 13 residues. With 4 bases removed from V and 0 bases from J, the gap between germline ends came to 7 bases. CDR3 sequence reads: CASSYGISYEQYF. CDR3 bases: TGTGCCAGCAGTTACGGGATCTCCTACGAGCAGTACTTC.

In this sample, this clonotype turned up many times. This chain joins TRBV9 and TRBJ2-2; the D is unclear. This CDR3 contains 14 residues. Germline CDR1 SGDLS, CDR2 YYNGEE. The V gene lost 0 bases and the J gene lost 3 bases, with 6 bases spanning the gap. The CDR3 DNA is TGTGCCAGCAGCGTAGTCCAACACACCGGGGAGCTGTTTTTT. Translated, it gives CASSVVQHTGELFF. Drawing the rest from reference TRBV9 and TRBJ2-2, the complete variable domain is DSGVTQTPKHLITATGQRVTLRCSPRSGDLSVYWYQQSLDQGLQFLIQYYNGEERAKGNILERFSAQQFPDLHSELNLSSLELGDSALYFCASSVVQHTGELFFGEGSRLTVL.